A selection of T cell receptor beta chains follows, all from one sample in a study of OX40 agonist ivuxolimab in advanced cancers. TCRdb's copy holds only in-frame clones and misses some; the assay was immunoSEQ multiplex PCR. In the table there are fewer than 90,000 clones, about 91% of which are singletons. Sequenced material: CD4+ or CD8+ T cells sorted from blood, taken in a trial of the OX40 agonist ivuxolimab. The receptors here all came from an adult with an advanced solid tumor such as melanoma, head and neck, liver or kidney cancer. Each CDR3 is given with its conserved first and last residue. A D gene is named only where the DNA matches it firmly. The size of a clone is reported for some rows only, either as once, few or many, or as a class for expanded clones.

V gene: TRBV5-1
clone size: .
J gene: TRBJ1-1
D gene: TRBD1
CDR3 DNA: TGCGCCAGCAGCCGACAGGGGCTCGGGAACACTGAAGCTTTCTTT
CDR3 protein: CASSRQGLGNTEAFF

V gene: TRBV2
clone size: .
J gene: TRBJ2-3
D gene: TRBD2
CDR3 DNA: TGTGCCAGCAGGGGGGGACTAGCGGTAGATACGCAGTATTTT
CDR3 protein: CASRGGLAVDTQYF

V gene: TRBV7-6
clone size: .
J gene: TRBJ2-2
D gene: TRBD1
CDR3 DNA: TGTGCCAGCAGCTTAGCCACAGGGGGCCACGGGGAGCTGTTTTTT
CDR3 protein: CASSLATGGHGELFF

V gene: TRBV6-1
clone size: few
J gene: TRBJ1-6
D gene: TRBD1
CDR3 DNA: TGTGCCAGCAGTGCCTCCTCGGGACAGGGTTCTTCACCCCTCCACTTT
CDR3 protein: CASSASSGQGSSPLHF

V gene: TRBV7-8
clone size: .
J gene: TRBJ2-7
D gene: TRBD1
CDR3 DNA: TGTGCCAGCAGCTCGACGACAGGGTCCTACGAGCAGTACTTC
CDR3 protein: CASSSTTGSYEQYF

V gene: TRBV11-3
clone size: .
J gene: TRBJ2-3
D gene: TRBD2
CDR3 DNA: TGTGCCAGCAGCCCCCGGACTAGCGGCGCAGATACGCAGTATTTT
CDR3 protein: CASSPRTSGADTQYF

V gene: TRBV15
clone size: .
J gene: TRBJ1-5
D gene: .
CDR3 DNA: TGTGCCACCAGCATCCTCGGGGGACAGCCCCAGCATTTT
CDR3 protein: CATSILGGQPQHF

V gene: TRBV5-1
clone size: .
J gene: TRBJ1-2
D gene: TRBD1
CDR3 DNA: TGCGCCAGCAGCACAGGGGGGGCCGGGACAGGGAGTGGCTACACCTTC
CDR3 protein: CASSTGGAGTGSGYTF

V gene: TRBV5-1
clone size: .
J gene: TRBJ1-2
D gene: .
CDR3 DNA: TGCGCCAGCAGAAAGTCGGGGGGCGCGTCTGGCTACACCTTC
CDR3 protein: CASRKSGGASGYTF

V gene: TRBV18
clone size: .
J gene: TRBJ1-6
D gene: .
CDR3 DNA: TGTGCCAGCTCACCATTGGGAAGGGAATCACCCCTCCACTTT
CDR3 protein: CASSPLGRESPLHF

V gene: TRBV6-5
clone size: .
J gene: TRBJ1-5
D gene: .
CDR3 DNA: TGTGCCAGCAGTCCCGGCAGGGGAGTTAGTCAGCCCCAGCATTTT
CDR3 protein: CASSPGRGVSQPQHF

V gene: TRBV14
clone size: .
J gene: TRBJ2-3
D gene: TRBD2
CDR3 DNA: TGTGCCAGCAGCTCGCTAGCGGCGCCGCAGTATTTT
CDR3 protein: CASSSLAAPQYF

V gene: TRBV30
clone size: .
J gene: TRBJ1-2
D gene: .
CDR3 DNA: TGTGCCTGGAGTGTACCTCCCGGGACCGACTATGGCTACACCTTC
CDR3 protein: CAWSVPPGTDYGYTF

V gene: TRBV12-5
clone size: .
J gene: TRBJ2-2
D gene: .
CDR3 DNA: TGTGCTAGTGGTCTTGACACCGGGGAGCTGTTTTTT
CDR3 protein: CASGLDTGELFF

V gene: TRBV5-1
clone size: .
J gene: TRBJ1-3
D gene: TRBD1
CDR3 DNA: TGCGCCAGCAGCTTCAGTGGAGGGGGCGTTGGAAACACCATATATTTT
CDR3 protein: CASSFSGGGVGNTIYF

V gene: TRBV28
clone size: .
J gene: TRBJ2-1
D gene: TRBD2
CDR3 DNA: TGTGCCAGCAGTTTAGTACCGGGACTAGCGCCCGGGGAGCAGTTCTTC
CDR3 protein: CASSLVPGLAPGEQFF

V gene: TRBV2
clone size: .
J gene: TRBJ2-3
D gene: TRBD2
CDR3 DNA: TGTGCCAGCAGCGTCCAGGTAGCGGGAAATACGCAGTATTTT
CDR3 protein: CASSVQVAGNTQYF

V gene: TRBV20-1
clone size: .
J gene: TRBJ2-1
D gene: .
CDR3 DNA: TGCAGTGCTAGGTTTGGGAATGAGCAGTTCTTC
CDR3 protein: CSARFGNEQFF

V gene: TRBV5-6
clone size: .
J gene: TRBJ1-1
D gene: TRBD1
CDR3 DNA: TGTGCCAGCAGCGCCGCGACAGGGGGGCGGACTGAAGCTTTCTTT
CDR3 protein: CASSAATGGRTEAFF

V gene: TRBV5-4
clone size: .
J gene: TRBJ2-1
D gene: TRBD2
CDR3 DNA: TGTGCCAGCAGCTTAACCGGGACTAGCACCAATGAGCAGTTCTTC
CDR3 protein: CASSLTGTSTNEQFF

V gene: TRBV7-3
clone size: .
J gene: TRBJ1-2
D gene: TRBD1
CDR3 DNA: TGTGCCAGCAGCTTACAGGGACAGGGCTTAAGAGGCTACACCTTC
CDR3 protein: CASSLQGQGLRGYTF

V gene: TRBV9
clone size: .
J gene: TRBJ2-1
D gene: .
CDR3 DNA: TGTGCCAGCAGCGCGGGACGGGCCGGCCAAAATGAGCAGTTCTTC
CDR3 protein: CASSAGRAGQNEQFF

V gene: TRBV19
clone size: .
J gene: TRBJ2-3
D gene: TRBD2
CDR3 DNA: TGTGCCAGTAGTATAGCTATAGCGGGGGGCACAGATACGCAGTATTTT
CDR3 protein: CASSIAIAGGTDTQYF

V gene: TRBV19
clone size: .
J gene: TRBJ2-1
D gene: .
CDR3 DNA: TGTGCCAGTAGTACACTAGGAGGCTACAATGAGCAGTTCTTC
CDR3 protein: CASSTLGGYNEQFF

V gene: TRBV5-1
clone size: .
J gene: TRBJ2-1
D gene: TRBD1
CDR3 DNA: TGCGCCAGCAGCCGCGACTTCGGACAGGGAGTCAATGAGCAGTTCTTC
CDR3 protein: CASSRDFGQGVNEQFF

V gene: TRBV2
clone size: .
J gene: TRBJ2-5
D gene: .
CDR3 DNA: TGTGCCAGCAGTGAATTAGAGACCCAGTACTTC
CDR3 protein: CASSELETQYF

V gene: TRBV19
clone size: few
J gene: TRBJ1-5
D gene: .
CDR3 DNA: TGTGCCAGTAGTATAAGGGGTAGCCAGCCCCAGCATTTT
CDR3 protein: CASSIRGSQPQHF

V gene: TRBV27
clone size: .
J gene: TRBJ1-1
D gene: .
CDR3 DNA: TGTGCCAGCCTGGGACGCACGAACACTGAAGCTTTCTTT
CDR3 protein: CASLGRTNTEAFF

V gene: TRBV5-1
clone size: .
J gene: TRBJ1-1
D gene: .
CDR3 DNA: TGCGCCAGCAGCTTGACGACTACAGGGCAAAACACTGAAGCTTTCTTT
CDR3 protein: CASSLTTTGQNTEAFF

V gene: TRBV10-2
clone size: .
J gene: TRBJ1-3
D gene: .
CDR3 DNA: TGCGCCAGCAAAGATCCGGGGGGCGAGTCTGGAAACACCATATATTTT
CDR3 protein: CASKDPGGESGNTIYF

V gene: TRBV9
clone size: .
J gene: TRBJ2-3
D gene: .
CDR3 DNA: TGTGCCAGCAGCCTACAGCCATCGAGCCATCCAGATACGCAGTATTTT
CDR3 protein: CASSLQPSSHPDTQYF

V gene: TRBV2
clone size: .
J gene: TRBJ2-3
D gene: .
CDR3 DNA: TGTGCCAGCAGAGGAGGCCTAGCTAGCACAGATACGCAGTATTTT
CDR3 protein: CASRGGLASTDTQYF

V gene: TRBV28
clone size: .
J gene: TRBJ2-7
D gene: TRBD1
CDR3 DNA: TGTGCCAGCAGTACACCGGGACAGGGTCTCGAGCAGTACTTC
CDR3 protein: CASSTPGQGLEQYF

V gene: TRBV11-2
clone size: .
J gene: TRBJ1-6
D gene: .
CDR3 DNA: TGTGCCAGCACCGAAACCGGTTCACCCCTCCACTTT
CDR3 protein: CASTETGSPLHF

V gene: TRBV9
clone size: .
J gene: TRBJ1-5
D gene: .
CDR3 DNA: TGTGCCAGCAGCGTAGGAGGGGAATACAGCAATCAGCCCCAGCATTTT
CDR3 protein: CASSVGGEYSNQPQHF

V gene: TRBV6-5
clone size: .
J gene: TRBJ2-7
D gene: TRBD2
CDR3 DNA: TGTGCCAGCACTGCTAGCGGGGTCTACGAGCAGTACTTC
CDR3 protein: CASTASGVYEQYF

V gene: TRBV5-6
clone size: .
J gene: TRBJ1-1
D gene: .
CDR3 DNA: TGTGCCAGCAGCTATCCTGGGAACACTGAAGCTTTCTTT
CDR3 protein: CASSYPGNTEAFF

V gene: TRBV30
clone size: .
J gene: TRBJ2-2
D gene: TRBD1
CDR3 DNA: TGTGCCTGGAGTGACCTAGGGGGCCGCGGGGAGCTGTTTTTT
CDR3 protein: CAWSDLGGRGELFF

V gene: TRBV5-1
clone size: .
J gene: TRBJ2-1
D gene: .
CDR3 DNA: TGCGCCAGCAGTTTGATAGCCCCAGGGGACGAGCAGTTCTTC
CDR3 protein: CASSLIAPGDEQFF